This passage covers 31 T cell receptor beta chains from one sample sequenced in a study of long-term antiretroviral therapy in people with HIV. Survey-level immunoSEQ v3.0 assays were run. Clones were read by immunoSEQ multiplex PCR, and TCRdb kept only the in-frame ones, dropping some. Of over 25,000 clones listed, about four fifths are singletons. Sequencing was performed on unsorted PBMCs, taken 3 years after starting antiretroviral therapy. The receptors shown here come from a man aged 40-49 years with HIV.

This chain links TRBV2 with TRBJ2-7; D is perhaps TRBD2 (5 bases). From germline, CDR1 is SNHLY and CDR2 FYNNEI. The germline V and J ends were trimmed by 10 bases and 6 bases, with 16 bases remaining between them. The CDR3 is 12 amino acids. This CDR3 is CATVASGAEQYF. The CDR3 DNA reads TGTGCCACAGTTGCCAGCGGAGCCGAGCAGTACTTC.

V usage is TRBV7-9 and J usage is TRBJ1-4; perhaps TRBD1 as D (6 bases). The CDR3 is 17 residues long. CDR1 is SEHNR, CDR2 FQNEAQ, per germline (reference sequence). Trimming took 5 bases from V and 3 from J, leaving 19 bases between them. CDR3 sequence reads: CASSPGERPVPNEKLFF. CDR3 bases: TGTGCCAGCAGCCCAGGGGAGAGGCCGGTGCCTAATGAAAAACTGTTTTTT.

The chain links TRBV5-1 to TRBJ2-5; the D gene could be TRBD1 or TRBD2 (5 bases each). Germline V gene data show CDR1 as SGHRS and CDR2 as YFSETQ. The CDR3 loop spans 14 amino acids. Between the trimmed V and J ends, which lost 1 base and 0 bases, there was a span of 7 bases. In nucleotides, the CDR3 is TGCGCCAGCAGCTTGTGGGGGAACCAAGAGACCCAGTACTTC. Its protein is CASSLWGNQETQYF.

This clone was counted once. The chain combines TRBV27 with TRBJ1-1; weak D call: TRBD1 (6 bases). V was cut by 8 bases and J by 0 bases, with 10 bases left in between. This CDR3 spans 13 amino acids. Germline CDR1 is MNHEY and CDR2 is SMNVEV (reference sequence). In DNA form, the CDR3 reads TGTGCCAGCCTGGACAGCCTGAACACTGAAGCTTTCTTT. Amino acids: CASLDSLNTEAFF.

This clone turned up a few times. The chain joins TRBV5-4 to TRBJ2-7; 11 bases line up with TRBD2. This CDR3 is built from 15 residues. V lost 2 bases to trimming and J lost 3 bases; unmatched junction nucleotides: 4. CDR1 and CDR2 from the germline V gene are SGHNT and YYREEE (reference sequence). In DNA, the CDR3 is TGTGCCAGCAGCTTCCCTAGCGGGGGGTTCTACGAGCAGTACTTC. It codes for CASSFPSGGFYEQYF.

The sample holds a few counts of this clone. Compared with germline, one end of the junction differs, possibly owing to a read error. V gene TRBV4-2 combines with J gene TRBJ2-1, with D hard to call. Germline loops: CDR1 LGHNA, CDR2 YNFKEQ. The length of the CDR3 is 13 residues. This CDR3 is CASRQGSINEQFF. DNA of the CDR3: TGTGCCAGCAGACAAGGATCCATCAATGAGCAGTTCTTC.

This rearrangement joins TRBV28 to TRBJ1-2; no definite D call. CDR1 is MDHEN and CDR2 is SYDVKM in the germline V gene. This CDR3 region has 14 residues. The ends were cut back, 3 bases at V and 4 bases at J, with 12 bases in the middle. CDR3 sequence: CASSLRTPGYGYTF. The CDR3 region has the DNA TGTGCCAGCAGTTTGAGGACCCCTGGCTATGGCTACACCTTC.

The chain employs TRBV15 and TRBJ2-3; D is tentatively TRBD1 or TRBD2 (6 bases each). Germline V gene data show CDR1 as LNHNV and CDR2 as YYDKDF (reference sequence). This CDR3 is 14 amino acids long. The ends were cut back, 4 bases at V and 2 bases at J, with 10 bases in the middle. The chain's CDR3 is CATSKGGYTDTQYF. The DNA for the CDR3 is TGTGCCACCAGCAAAGGGGGGTACACAGATACGCAGTATTTT.

The genes are TRBV19 and TRBJ1-1; D gene uncertain. Germline CDR1 reads LNHDA; CDR2 reads SQIVND (reference sequence). The ends were cut back, 0 bases at V and 7 bases at J, with 12 bases in the middle. The CDR3 has 14 amino acids. As DNA, the CDR3 is TGTGCCAGTAGTATAGACGGGGTGTCCTTTGAAGCTTTCTTT. Its translation is CASSIDGVSFEAFF.

The genes are TRBV21-1 and TRBJ1-5. TRBV21-1 is given as a pseudogene. CDR3 length: 15 residues. CDR3 amino acids: CASILRSASNQPQHF. The CDR3 bases are TGTGCCAGCATCCTTCGGTCGGCGAGCAATCAGCCCCAGCATTTT.

The chain carries TRBV6-1 and TRBJ2-7, with D uncertain. Germline V gives CDR1 MNHNS, CDR2 SASEGT. V lost 5 bases and J lost 3, with 5 bases in between. There are 11 residues in the CDR3. The CDR3, as DNA: TGTGCCAGCAGTCTATTCTACGAGCAGTACTTC. Residues: CASSLFYEQYF.

The gene calls are TRBV13 and TRBJ2-7; 7 bases are shared with TRBD1. J gave up 4 bases and V 5 bases, and 17 bases lay outside the gene matches. CDR1 is PRHDT and CDR2 is FYEKMQ in the germline V gene (reference sequence). The CDR3 is made up of 17 amino acids. Here the CDR3 DNA reads TGTGCCAGCAGCCCTACCATTGTCGACAGGGTAGAGTACGAGCAGTACTTC. Translation gives CASSPTIVDRVEYEQYF.

In its sample, this clone was seen a few times. This chain joins TRBV5-4 and TRBJ1-2; D is unclear. Deletions cut 0 bases from V and 3 bases from J, with 9 bases between. This CDR3 is built from 14 residues. CDR1 is SGHNT and CDR2 is YYREEE in the germline V gene (reference sequence). The CDR3 DNA follows: TGTGCCAGCAGCTTGGAGGGAGTGGACTATGGCTACACCTTC. Its protein is CASSLEGVDYGYTF.

The gene calls are TRBV7-2 and TRBJ2-7; D gene ambiguous. Germline V gene data show CDR1 as SGHTA and CDR2 as FQGNSA. V gave up 7 bases and J gave up 2 bases, with 15 bases separating them. The length of the CDR3 is 14 residues. CDR3 amino acids: CASTSLGKTYEQYF. CDR3 in DNA: TGTGCCAGCACCTCCTTAGGCAAGACCTACGAGCAGTACTTC.

The chain has TRBV27 and TRBJ2-7, with D possibly being TRBD1 (6 bases). Between the trimmed V and J ends, which lost 5 bases and 0 bases, there was a span of 11 bases. The CDR3 loop spans 14 amino acids. The germline V gene has CDR1 MNHEY and CDR2 SMNVEV (reference sequence). This CDR3 reads CASSNRVSSYEQYF. The CDR3 DNA reads as TGTGCCAGCAGTAACAGGGTTAGCTCCTACGAGCAGTACTTC.

This clone rates as medium-sized. The rearrangement uses TRBV9 and TRBJ2-1; D is perhaps TRBD2 (6 bases). The CDR3 contains 15 residues. Germline V gene lookup returns CDR1 SGDLS and CDR2 YYNGEE. Trimming cost V 4 bases and J 4 bases, with 15 bases left between them. The CDR3 sequence is CASSSQGSGYNEQFF. The CDR3 DNA sequence: TGTGCCAGCAGCTCCCAAGGTAGCGGATACAATGAGCAGTTCTTC.

The genes are TRBV5-5 and TRBJ1-2; 8 positions match TRBD1. The CDR3 has 14 amino acids. Germline assignment: CDR1 SGHKS and CDR2 YYEKEE (reference sequence). V was pared by 4 bases and J by 2 bases, with 4 bases of the junction left unmatched. The CDR3 loop is CASSKGQENYGYTF. Here the CDR3 DNA reads TGTGCCAGCAGCAAGGGACAGGAGAACTATGGCTACACCTTC.

This clone was seen a single time. The chain recombines TRBV19 with TRBJ1-3; unclear D gene. Germline CDR1 and CDR2: LNHDA and SQIVND (reference sequence). The CDR3 is 15 residues long. V was shortened by 7 bases and J by 0 bases, with 13 bases between the two germline ends. Written as DNA, the CDR3 is TGTGCCAGTATACCGTCGAGGCCCTCTGGAAACACCATATATTTT. Translating gives CASIPSRPSGNTIYF.

This CDR3 reads CASSYETAAYEQYF. The CDR3 DNA follows: TGTGCCAGTAGTTATGAGACAGCCGCCTACGAGCAGTACTTC. The chain has TRBV19 and TRBJ2-7; D might be TRBD1 (5 bases). Germline V lookup: CDR1 LNHDA, CDR2 SQIVND (reference sequence). Trimming shortened V by 5 bases and J by 2 bases, and 13 bases separated the two germline ends. The CDR3 is 14 amino acids.

This chain uses TRBV14 with TRBJ2-7; D might be TRBD1 (6 bases). Germline loops: CDR1 SGHDN, CDR2 FVKESK. The CDR3 runs to 16 residues. Trimming stripped 1 base from V and 0 bases from J, with 13 bases between. CDR3: CASSQARGSNSYEQYF. The CDR3 bases are TGTGCCAGCAGCCAAGCAAGGGGGTCCAACTCCTACGAGCAGTACTTC.

The chain joins TRBV7-9 to TRBJ2-1, with D possibly matching TRBD1 (6 bases). The length of the CDR3 is 14 residues. Between the trimmed V and J ends, which lost 3 bases and 8 bases, there was a span of 14 bases. Germline V lookup: CDR1 SEHNR, CDR2 FQNEAQ (reference sequence). CDR3 loop: CASSLMDSYYEQFF. Here the CDR3 DNA reads TGTGCCAGCAGCTTGATGGACAGTTATTATGAGCAGTTCTTC.

This clone was observed a handful of times. The chain carries TRBV14 and TRBJ1-2, with D uncertain. Trimming removed 3 bases from V and 1 base from J, with 18 bases in between. The CDR3 covers 17 residues. CDR1 and CDR2 from the germline V gene are SGHDN and FVKESK. The CDR3 bases are TGTGCCAGCAGCCACGAGGACTCCAGGCCGTTTAACTATGGCTACACCTTC. Amino acid sequence: CASSHEDSRPFNYGYTF.

This clone was recorded only once. The rearrangement links TRBV7-9 to TRBJ1-2; unclear D gene. The ends were cut back, 5 bases at V and 4 bases at J, with 17 bases in the middle. The CDR3 totals 15 residues. The germline CDR1 and CDR2 sequences are SEHNR and FQNEAQ (reference sequence). CDR3 residues: CASSQTGQLGYGYTF. Here the CDR3 DNA reads TGTGCCAGCAGCCAGACGGGTCAACTTGGCTATGGCTACACCTTC.

This chain uses TRBV11-3 with TRBJ2-7, with 9 positions matching TRBD1. V was pared by 4 bases and J by 4 bases, with 8 bases of the junction left unmatched. The CDR3 runs to 15 residues. Germline assignment: CDR1 SGHNT and CDR2 YENEEA. The CDR3 reads CASSSLGTGNYEQYF. In DNA form, the CDR3 reads TGTGCCAGCAGCTCTCTAGGGACAGGGAATTACGAGCAGTACTTC. Full variable domain (outside the CDR3, taken from reference TRBV11-3 and TRBJ2-7): EAGVVQSPRYKIIEKKQPVAFWCNPISGHNTLYWYLQNLGQGPELLIRYENEEAVDDSQLPKDRFSAERLKGVDSTLKIQPAELGDSAVYLCASSSLGTGNYEQYFGPGTRLTVT.

The chain's CDR3 is CASSRPSGRAPTITGELFF. In nucleotides, the CDR3 is TGTGCCAGTAGTCGGCCCAGCGGGAGGGCCCCTACGATCACCGGGGAGCTGTTTTTT. The V gene is TRBV19, the J gene TRBJ2-2, with 10 bases aligning to TRBD2. Trimming cost V 5 bases and J 4 bases; bases outside gene matches: 16. Germline V gene sequence: CDR1 LNHDA, CDR2 SQIVND (reference sequence). The CDR3 runs 19 residues.

The J gene is TRBJ2-7, the V gene TRBV7-9; tentatively, D is TRBD2 (7 bases). This CDR3 has 15 amino acids. Trimming left V 5 bases short and J 5 bases short, with 19 bases between. The germline V gene has CDR1 SEHNR and CDR2 FQNEAQ (reference sequence). CDR3 residues: CASSVKGGGADEQYF. Here the CDR3 DNA reads TGTGCCAGCAGCGTCAAAGGTGGGGGGGCGGACGAGCAGTACTTC.

This rearrangement joins TRBV6-4 to TRBJ2-3; the D is unclear. V shed 6 bases and J shed 3 bases, with 10 bases lying between them. The CDR3 is made up of 13 amino acids. From germline, CDR1 is MRHNA and CDR2 SNTAGT. The CDR3 coding sequence is TGTGCCAGCAGCCCCGCCGAGACAGATACGCAGTATTTT. Encoded protein: CASSPAETDTQYF.

The chain has TRBV6-1 and TRBJ2-2; D is possibly TRBD1 (5 bases). This CDR3 region has 15 residues. Per the germline V gene, CDR1 is MNHNS and CDR2 is SASEGT. V lost 5 bases and J 1 base, leaving 11 bases between the germline ends. The CDR3 coding sequence is TGTGCCAGCAGTACAAACACAGGGAACACCGGGGAGCTGTTTTTT. Protein product: CASSTNTGNTGELFF.

The chain recombines TRBV9 with TRBJ2-1; no clear D. The germline gives CDR1 SGDLS, CDR2 YYNGEE. The CDR3 totals 12 residues. V dropped 3 bases and J dropped 7 bases, with 8 bases sitting between them. The CDR3 DNA reads as TGTGCCAGCAGCGACCGCTTGAATGAGCAGTTCTTC. It codes for CASSDRLNEQFF.

The chain combines TRBV7-9 with TRBJ1-5; maybe TRBD1 (5 bases). The V gene's germline CDR1 is SEHNR and CDR2 FQNEAQ (reference sequence). The V and J ends lost 5 bases and 6 bases respectively, with 20 bases between them. The CDR3 spans 16 residues. CDR3 residues: CASSLTARGDFQPQHF. Written as DNA, the CDR3 is TGTGCCAGCAGCCTTACCGCCCGCGGGGACTTTCAGCCCCAGCATTTT.

The table lists this clone with a few counts. The chain carries TRBV28 and TRBJ2-7; 10 bases align to TRBD1. V trimming: 6 bases; J trimming: 4 bases; junction bases outside the gene matches: 9. Germline V CDR1 and CDR2: MDHEN, SYDVKM. The CDR3 extends over 15 amino acids. The CDR3 protein is CASSRLTGGVYEQYF. Written as DNA, the CDR3 is TGTGCCAGCAGCCGCCTGACAGGGGGCGTGTACGAGCAGTACTTC.